This T cell receptor (beta chain) is drawn from a study of T cell responses to AZD1222 COVID-19 vaccine. Findings and caveats of the study: The donor group comprised mostly white British people and more females; the analysis possibly underestimated clonal diversity. Unmutated variant regions reportedly attract nearly half of all spike-specific TCRs. Across the whole spike, CD4 TCRs peaked at regions 160-218 and 743-854.

Assay used: immunoSEQ multiplex PCR; TCRdb lists only in-frame clones, some missing. Of around 99,000 clones listed, approximately 90% are singletons. As to this clone: No antigen is known for it.

CDR1 and CDR2 from the germline V gene are SGHAT and FQNNGV. Germline trimming cut 1 base from V and 6 bases from J; bases unmatched to any gene: 13. This CDR3 has 18 residues. The chain employs TRBV11-2 and TRBJ2-5; 11 bases are shared with TRBD1. The sequencing here drew on peripheral blood, taken 28 days after the second AZD1222 dose. The TCR comes from an adult who received the AZD1222 COVID-19 vaccine. DNA for the CDR3: TGTGCCAGCAGCTTAGTGGGGACCGGGACAGGGGGTATACAGACCCAGTACTTC. This gives the protein CASSLVGTGTGGIQTQYF.